This T cell receptor beta chain was recorded in a study of T cell repertoires in aging, cancer and after chemotherapy. Across the study: Millions of TCR reads made up the full dataset.

V dropped 5 bases and J dropped 15 bases, with 14 bases sitting between them. Germline-derived CDR1 and CDR2 are SGHTA and FQGNSA. The CDR3 totals 11 residues. A mixed TRB-A/B primer pool amplified rearranged TRB by multiplex touch-down PCR. Each CDR3 protein is one row after TCRdb ran MiXCR on the multiplex PCR reads. The table lists 8,700 or so distinct CDR3 sequences, roughly 25% of them singletons. Peripheral blood genomic DNA, not sorted cells or RNA, was the template. This clonotype was counted only a few times. Its antigen is not known. Study outcomes and limitations: Compared with age-matched healthy donors, untreated hematological or solid cancer patients showed higher blood TCR clonality. Loss of evenness, beyond lost richness, contributed to age-related TCR diversity decline in cancer patients.

Sequencing input: blood. The receptor was isolated from a human donor in good health. The chain is built from TRBV7-2 and TRBJ2-1; TRBD1 might be the D (6 bases). Here the CDR3 DNA reads TGTGCCAGCAGCGACTACAGGGTTCCGTTCTTC. This encodes CASSDYRVPFF.